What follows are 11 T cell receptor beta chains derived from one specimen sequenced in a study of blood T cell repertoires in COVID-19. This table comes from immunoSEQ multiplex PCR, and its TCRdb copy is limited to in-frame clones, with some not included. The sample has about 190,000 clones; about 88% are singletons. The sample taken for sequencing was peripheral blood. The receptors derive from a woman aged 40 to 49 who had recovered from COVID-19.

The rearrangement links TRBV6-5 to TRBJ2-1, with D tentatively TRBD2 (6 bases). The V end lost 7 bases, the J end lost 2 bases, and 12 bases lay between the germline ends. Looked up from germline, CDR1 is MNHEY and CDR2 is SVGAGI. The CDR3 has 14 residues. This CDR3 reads CASIAGTPYNEQFF. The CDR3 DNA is TGTGCCAGCATTGCGGGGACTCCCTACAATGAGCAGTTCTTC.

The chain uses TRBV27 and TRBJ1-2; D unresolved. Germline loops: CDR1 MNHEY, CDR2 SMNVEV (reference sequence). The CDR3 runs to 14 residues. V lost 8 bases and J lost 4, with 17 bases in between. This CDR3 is CASSERVTIYGYTF. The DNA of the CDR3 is TGTGCCAGCTCAGAGAGGGTCACCATCTATGGCTACACCTTC.

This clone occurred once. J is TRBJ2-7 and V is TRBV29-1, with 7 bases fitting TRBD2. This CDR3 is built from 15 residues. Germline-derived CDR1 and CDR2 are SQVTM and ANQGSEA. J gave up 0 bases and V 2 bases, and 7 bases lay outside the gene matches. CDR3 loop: CSVENPGLSSYEQYF. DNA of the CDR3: TGCAGCGTTGAAAACCCGGGACTAAGCTCCTACGAGCAGTACTTC.

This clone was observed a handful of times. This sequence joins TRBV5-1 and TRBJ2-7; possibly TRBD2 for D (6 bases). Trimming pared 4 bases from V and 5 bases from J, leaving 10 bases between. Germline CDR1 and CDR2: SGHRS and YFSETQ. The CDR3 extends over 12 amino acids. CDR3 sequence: CASSGGVHEQYF. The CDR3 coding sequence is TGCGCCAGCAGCGGAGGGGTCCACGAGCAGTACTTC.

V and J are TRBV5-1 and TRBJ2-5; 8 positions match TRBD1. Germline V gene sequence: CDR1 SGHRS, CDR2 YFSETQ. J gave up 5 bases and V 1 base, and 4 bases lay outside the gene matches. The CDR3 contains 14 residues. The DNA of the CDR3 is TGCGCCAGCAGCTTGATGGGACAGGAGGAGACCCAGTACTTC. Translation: CASSLMGQEETQYF.

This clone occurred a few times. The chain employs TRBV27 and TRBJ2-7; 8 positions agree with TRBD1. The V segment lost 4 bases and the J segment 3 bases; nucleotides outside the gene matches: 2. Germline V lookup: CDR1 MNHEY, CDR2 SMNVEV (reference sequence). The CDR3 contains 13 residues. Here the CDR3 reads CASSSGQGYEQYF. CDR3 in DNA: TGTGCCAGCAGTTCCGGACAGGGCTACGAGCAGTACTTC.

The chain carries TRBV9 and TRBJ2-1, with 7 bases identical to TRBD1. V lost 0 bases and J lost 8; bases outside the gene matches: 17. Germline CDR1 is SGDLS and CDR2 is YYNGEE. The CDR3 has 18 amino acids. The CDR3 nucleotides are TGTGCCAGCAGCGTAGCTCTGTCAGGGGGTAATCTCAGGGATGAGCAGTTCTTC. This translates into CASSVALSGGNLRDEQFF.

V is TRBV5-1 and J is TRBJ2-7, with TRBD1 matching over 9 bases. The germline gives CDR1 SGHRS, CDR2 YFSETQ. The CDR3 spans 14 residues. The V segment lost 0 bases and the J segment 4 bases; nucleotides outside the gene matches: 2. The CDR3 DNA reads TGCGCCAGCAGCTTGGCTGGACAGGGGTACGAGCAGTACTTC. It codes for CASSLAGQGYEQYF.

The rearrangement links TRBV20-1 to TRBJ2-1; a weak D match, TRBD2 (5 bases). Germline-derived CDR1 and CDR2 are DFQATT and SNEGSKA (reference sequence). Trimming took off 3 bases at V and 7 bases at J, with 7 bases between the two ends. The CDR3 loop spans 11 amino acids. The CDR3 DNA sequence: TGCAGTGCTAGTCGACTAAATGAGCAGTTCTTC. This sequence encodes CSASRLNEQFF.

The chain's CDR3 is CASRRTTGGEKLFF. In nucleotides, the CDR3 is TGTGCCAGCAGAAGGACAACAGGCGGTGAAAAACTGTTTTTT. The chain uses TRBV6-5 and TRBJ1-4; TRBD1 might be the D (5 bases). Germline V gives CDR1 MNHEY, CDR2 SVGAGI. The germline V and J ends were trimmed by 6 bases and 7 bases, with 15 bases remaining between them. The CDR3 spans 14 residues.

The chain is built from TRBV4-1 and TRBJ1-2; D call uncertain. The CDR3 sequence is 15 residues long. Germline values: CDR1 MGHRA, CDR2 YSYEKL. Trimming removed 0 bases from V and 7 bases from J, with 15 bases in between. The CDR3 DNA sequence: TGCGCCAGCAGCCAAGAATCGTGGCAGGAGGGTGGCTACACCTTC. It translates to CASSQESWQEGGYTF.